Shown below are 7 T cell receptor beta chains from a single sample sequenced in a study of T cell clonality in common variable immunodeficiency. Broader study findings: Common variable immunodeficiency TCR beta sequences reportedly had fewer deletions and N-nucleotide insertions.

No cognate antigen is known for these TCRs. Method: immunoSEQ multiplex PCR; TCRdb's copy keeps in-frame clones and lacks some. This sample has roughly 25,000 clones and no singletons, with roughly 9.6% in the ten largest. Sequencing was carried out using peripheral blood mononuclear cells. All receptors come from a human donor with common variable immunodeficiency.

A note on this clone: The read ends 3 residues early relative to the CDR3; the germline J gene fills the gap. V is TRBV2 and J is TRBJ1-5, with a tentative D call TRBD1 (5 bases). Germline assignment: CDR1 SNHLY and CDR2 FYNNEI. The CDR3 has 15 amino acids. V was trimmed by 4 bases and J by 2 bases, leaving 12 bases between them. CDR3 sequence reads: CASSVQESGNQPQHF. The sequenced CDR3 bases are TGTGCCAGCAGTGTACAGGAAAGCGGCAATCAGCCC. The full variable domain, in which reference TRBV2 and TRBJ1-5 provide the parts outside the CDR3, is EPEVTQTPSHQVTQMGQEVILRCVPISNHLYFYWYRQILGQKVEFLVSFYNNEISEKSEIFDDQFSVERPDGSNFTLKIRSTKLEDSAMYFCASSVQESGNQPQHFGDGTRLSIL.

Details on this clone: Coverage ceases 3 residues before the CDR3 finishes, and the germline J gene fills in the end. V is TRBV2 and J is TRBJ2-4; TRBD1 is a possible D gene (6 bases). From germline, CDR1 is SNHLY and CDR2 FYNNEI. This CDR3 has 15 residues. Trimming removed 5 bases at V and 4 bases at J, with 15 bases between. The CDR3 sequence: CASSPEWTVKNIQYF. The covered CDR3 bases are TGTGCCAGCAGTCCTGAATGGACAGTTAAAAACATT.

This clone was counted many times. The read gets to within 3 residues of the CDR3 end, and the germline J gene fills in the rest. V and J are TRBV20-1 and TRBJ2-5; TRBD1 might be the D (6 bases). The CDR3 runs 13 residues. CDR1 and CDR2 from the germline V gene are DFQATT and SNEGSKA (reference sequence). V was trimmed by 6 bases and J by 1 base, leaving 12 bases between them. CDR3 sequence: CSALQGPQETQYF. The CDR3 bases that were read are TGCAGTGCCCTACAGGGCCCCCAAGAGACC.

In its sample, this clone was seen many times. The read falls 3 residues short of the CDR3 end, and the missing part is taken from the germline J gene. The chain has TRBV20-1 and TRBJ2-7; 8 bases are a match to TRBD1. Losses at the gene ends were 6 bases for V and 0 bases for J; bases not matched to a gene: 7. CDR3 size: 14 residues. Per germline, CDR1 DFQATT and CDR2 SNEGSKA (reference sequence). Partial CDR3 DNA: TGCAGTGCGAGCGACAGGGGTTTCTCCTACGAG. Residues: CSASDRGFSYE. The full CDR3 sequence reads CSASDRGFSYEQYF.

This clone was observed at least ten times. The read stops 3 residues short of the end of the CDR3; the missing end is completed from the germline J gene. This chain links TRBV7-6 with TRBJ2-3; D uncertain. The CDR3 totals 13 residues. V lost 4 bases, J lost 6 bases, and 11 bases lay in between. CDR1 is SGHVS and CDR2 is FNYEAQ in the germline V gene. CDR3 protein: CASSSAPRDTQYF. The DNA read from the CDR3 is TGTGCCAGCAGCTCCGCCCCGCGGGATACG.

Ten or more counts support this clone. The sequenced fragment ends 3 residues before the CDR3 boundary, so the rest is inferred from the germline J gene. The chain is built from TRBV7-9 and TRBJ2-5; TRBD2 matches at 10 bases. The CDR3 runs 13 residues. The junction had 3 bases not matched to a gene; V was cut back by 8 bases and J by 3 bases. Germline V gene sequence: CDR1 SEHNR, CDR2 FQNEAQ (reference sequence). The CDR3 DNA, read in part, is TGTGCCAGCTTGCTAGCGGGAGAAGAGACC. It yields the protein CASLLAGEET. The entire CDR3 protein reads CASLLAGEETQYF.

This clone was observed many times. The CDR3 is cut off 3 residues early in the read; its end comes from the germline J gene. The chain employs TRBV2 and TRBJ2-3, with 16 bases that match TRBD2. Trimming took 6 bases from V and 4 from J; bases not matched to a gene: 1. The CDR3 totals 15 residues. Per the germline V gene, CDR1 is SNHLY and CDR2 is FYNNEI. CDR3 sequence reads: CASRGTSGGADTQYF. Partial CDR3 DNA: TGTGCCAGCAGAGGGACTAGCGGGGGGGCAGATACG.